This T cell receptor (beta chain) was recorded in a study of blood T cell repertoires in COVID-19. The table came from immunoSEQ multiplex PCR; TCRdb's copy has only in-frame clones and leaves some out. The sample carries fewer than 400,000 clones, around four fifths recorded once. This clone was observed a single time. Germline loops: CDR1 MDHEN, CDR2 SYDVKM. V dropped 4 bases and J dropped 3; count of bases not matched to a gene: 3. CDR3 length equals 15 residues. The TCR originated in a young man with active or convalescent COVID-19. The sequencing input was peripheral blood. The rearrangement links TRBV28 to TRBJ2-2; 9 bases line up with TRBD2. CDR3 DNA sequence: TGTGCCAGCAGTTCGGGCGGGGGGGACACCGGGGAGCTGTTTTTT. It translates to CASSSGGGDTGELFF. The full variable domain, rest sourced from reference TRBV28 and TRBJ2-2, is DVKVTQSSRYLVKRTGEKVFLECVQDMDHENMFWYRQDPGLGLRLIYFSYDVKMKEKGDIPEGYSVSREKKERFSLILESASTNQTSMYLCASSSGGGDTGELFFGEGSRLTVL.